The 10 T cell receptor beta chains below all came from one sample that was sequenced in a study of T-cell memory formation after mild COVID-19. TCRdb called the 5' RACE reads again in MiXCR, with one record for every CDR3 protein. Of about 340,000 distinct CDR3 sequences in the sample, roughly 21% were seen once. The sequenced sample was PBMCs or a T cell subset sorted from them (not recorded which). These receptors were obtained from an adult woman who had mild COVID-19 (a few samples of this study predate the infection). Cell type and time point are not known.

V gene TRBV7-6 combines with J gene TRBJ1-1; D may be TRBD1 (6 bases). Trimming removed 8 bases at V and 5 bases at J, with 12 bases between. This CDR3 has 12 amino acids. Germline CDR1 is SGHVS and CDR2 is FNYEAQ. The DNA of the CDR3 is TGTGCCAGCGAGGGGGTGGGTACTGAAGCTTTCTTT. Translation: CASEGVGTEAFF.

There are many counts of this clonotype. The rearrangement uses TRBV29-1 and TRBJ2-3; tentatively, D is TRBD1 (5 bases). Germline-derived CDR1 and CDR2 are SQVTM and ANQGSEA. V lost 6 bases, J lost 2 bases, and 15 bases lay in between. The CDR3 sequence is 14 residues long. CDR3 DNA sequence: TGCAGCGTGGCCGGACATAGTAACACAGATACGCAGTATTTT. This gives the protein CSVAGHSNTDTQYF.

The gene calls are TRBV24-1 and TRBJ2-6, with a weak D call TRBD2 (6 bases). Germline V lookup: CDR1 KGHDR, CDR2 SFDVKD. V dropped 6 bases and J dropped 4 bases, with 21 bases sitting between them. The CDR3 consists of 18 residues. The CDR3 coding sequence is TGTGCCACCAGTTCGTCCGGGAGTCACTCTCTGGGGGCCAACGTCCTGACTTTC. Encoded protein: CATSSSGSHSLGANVLTF.

This CDR3 reads CASSGQGVRETQYF. The CDR3 DNA is TGTGCCAGCAGTGGACAGGGGGTGAGAGAGACCCAGTACTTC. The chain has TRBV12-3 or TRBV12-4 and TRBJ2-5, with 10 bases aligning to TRBD1. The CDR3 has 14 residues. The J segment lost 4 bases and the V segment lost 5 bases, leaving 4 bases of the junction unmatched.

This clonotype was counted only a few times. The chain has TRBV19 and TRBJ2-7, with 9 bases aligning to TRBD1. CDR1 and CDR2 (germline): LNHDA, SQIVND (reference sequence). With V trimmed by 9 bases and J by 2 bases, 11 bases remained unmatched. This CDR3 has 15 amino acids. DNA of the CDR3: TGTGCCAGGAGTGTTCCGGGACAGGGAGCCTACGAGCAGTACTTC. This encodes CARSVPGQGAYEQYF. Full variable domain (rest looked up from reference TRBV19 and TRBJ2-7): DGGITQSPKYLFRKEGQNVTLSCEQNLNHDAMYWYRQDPGQGLRLIYYSQIVNDFQKGDIAEGYSVSREKKESFPLTVTSAQKNPTAFYLCARSVPGQGAYEQYFGPGTRLTVT.

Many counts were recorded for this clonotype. The CDR3 protein is CASTTRDRGNYGYTF. CDR3 sequence (DNA): TGTGCCAGTACTACCCGGGACAGAGGAAATTATGGCTACACCTTC. V usage is TRBV19 and J usage is TRBJ1-2; 7 bases fit TRBD1. After removal of 7 bases from V and 5 bases from J, the junction contained 13 bases not matched to a gene. Germline values: CDR1 LNHDA, CDR2 SQIVND (reference sequence). CDR3 length equals 15 residues.

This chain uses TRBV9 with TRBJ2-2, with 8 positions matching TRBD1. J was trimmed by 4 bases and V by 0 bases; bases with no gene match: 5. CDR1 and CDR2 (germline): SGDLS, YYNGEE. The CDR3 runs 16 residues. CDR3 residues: CASSVGGQGGTGELFF. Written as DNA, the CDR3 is TGTGCCAGCAGCGTAGGAGGACAGGGAGGCACCGGGGAGCTGTTTTTT.

Written as DNA, the CDR3 is TGTGCCAGCTCACCCAGGGAAAACGGGGAGCTGTTTTTT. It specifies CASSPRENGELFF. The rearrangement joins TRBV18 to TRBJ2-2, with a tentative D call TRBD1 (5 bases). Germline V CDR1 and CDR2: KGHSH, LQKENI. The CDR3 loop spans 13 amino acids. Deletions cut 3 bases from V and 7 bases from J, with 9 bases between.

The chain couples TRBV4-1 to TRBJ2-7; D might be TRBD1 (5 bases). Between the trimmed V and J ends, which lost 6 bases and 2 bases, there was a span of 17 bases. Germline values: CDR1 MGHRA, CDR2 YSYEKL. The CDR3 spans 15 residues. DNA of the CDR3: TGCGCCAGCAGTTACGACAGTAACTTTCCCTACGAGCAGTACTTC. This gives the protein CASSYDSNFPYEQYF.

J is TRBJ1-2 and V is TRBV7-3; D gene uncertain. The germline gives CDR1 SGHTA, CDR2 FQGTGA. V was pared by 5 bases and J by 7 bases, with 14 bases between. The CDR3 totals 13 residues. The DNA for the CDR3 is TGTGCCAGCAGCCGTTTGGCGGGTTCTGGCTACACCTTC. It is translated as CASSRLAGSGYTF.